This T cell receptor (beta chain) was obtained from a study of Ad26.COV2.S vaccination and SARS-CoV-2 variants. The sample's treatment: over 15 received Ad26.COV2.S at low or high dose, single or two shots; 5 received placebo; per-sample allocation not given. The samples date from day 63 after the first vaccine or placebo injection. V was trimmed by 2 bases and J by 1 base, leaving 5 bases between them. CDR3 length: 13 amino acids. The germline V gene has CDR1 SEHNR and CDR2 FQNEAQ (reference sequence). The method was immunoSEQ multiplex PCR; TCRdb's version includes in-frame clones alone and lacks a portion of them. The profile shows 350,000 to 400,000 clones, roughly nine tenths of them singletons.

This receptor was identified in a person aged 18-65 years who received the Ad26.COV2.S COVID-19 vaccine or a placebo. Sequenced material: peripheral blood, taken in a trial of Ad26.COV2.S vaccine versus placebo. J is TRBJ1-1 and V is TRBV7-9; D not certain. The CDR3 DNA follows: TGTGCCAGCAGCTTAATGGAGAACACTGAAGCTTTCTTT. It translates to CASSLMENTEAFF.